These 27 T cell receptor beta chains were sequenced from one sample in a study of cytomegalovirus exposure and HLA in healthy donors. The PCR employed 60 Vbeta primers together with 13 Jbeta primers. Using immunoSEQ multiplex PCR, the repertoire was profiled, and TCRdb retains in-frame clones only, with some absent. Of approximately 170,000 clones in the sample, about 76% are singletons; the top ten hold about 7.9%. The specimen was PBMCs. Receptors originate from a male donor in good health and CMV-seropositive.

This rearrangement joins TRBV7-9 to TRBJ1-1; unclear D gene. Trimming cost V 6 bases and J 4 bases, with 6 bases left between them. The CDR3 has 11 amino acids. CDR1 and CDR2 (germline): SEHNR, FQNEAQ (reference sequence). CDR3 loop: CASSFGTEAFF. CDR3 nucleotide sequence: TGTGCCAGCAGTTTCGGCACTGAAGCTTTCTTT.

This clone was detected only a few times. The chain recombines TRBV2 with TRBJ1-1; TRBD1 might be the D (6 bases). The CDR3 consists of 13 residues. CDR1 and CDR2 (germline): SNHLY, FYNNEI. V gave up 4 bases and J gave up 6 bases, with 12 bases separating them. CDR3 sequence (DNA): TGTGCCAGCAGTGGTCCCGGGACACCTGAAGCTTTCTTT. Its protein product is CASSGPGTPEAFF.

This chain uses TRBV6-6 with TRBJ1-2; D ambiguous. From germline, CDR1 is MNHNY and CDR2 SVGAGI (reference sequence). This CDR3 is 14 amino acids long. V was cut by 0 bases and J by 4 bases, with 9 bases left in between. This CDR3 is CASSYSASTYGYTF. DNA for the CDR3: TGTGCCAGCAGTTACTCGGCCTCCACCTATGGCTACACCTTC.

This clone showed up just once. The chain uses TRBV13 and TRBJ2-5; 9 nucleotides agree with TRBD2. The assigned J gene may be wrong: the sequence end matches TRBJ2-7 better. CDR1 is PRHDT, CDR2 FYEKMQ, per germline (reference sequence). The CDR3 has 16 amino acids. CDR3 coding DNA: TGTGCCAGCAGCGAGATTAGCGGGGGTCTTCCCTACGAGCAGTACTTC. It codes for CASSEISGGLPYEQYF.

This clone was counted once. The chain employs TRBV30 and TRBJ1-2; tentatively, D is TRBD1 (5 bases). V lost 3 bases and J lost 8, with 10 bases in between. This CDR3 has 11 amino acids. Germline loops: CDR1 GTSNPN, CDR2 SVGIG (reference sequence). CDR3 residues: CAWSQGGGYTF. CDR3 nucleotide sequence: TGTGCCTGGAGCCAGGGCGGAGGCTACACCTTC. Full variable domain (rest looked up from reference TRBV30 and TRBJ1-2): SQTIHQWPATLVQPVGSPLSLECTVEGTSNPNLYWYRQAAGRGLQLLFYSVGIGQISSEVPQNLSASRPQDRQFILSSKKLLLSDSGFYLCAWSQGGGYTFGSGTRLTVV.

The chain couples TRBV6-4 to TRBJ2-1, with 9 bases aligning to TRBD1. The CDR3 sequence is 16 residues long. V lost 7 bases, J lost 0 bases, and 7 bases stayed unmatched. Looked up from germline, CDR1 is MRHNA and CDR2 is SNTAGT. CDR3 protein: CASNPGQGFSYNEQFF. CDR3 nucleotide sequence: TGTGCCAGCAACCCGGGACAGGGCTTCTCCTACAATGAGCAGTTCTTC.

There are a few counts of this clone. The J gene is TRBJ1-6, the V gene TRBV6-1, with D uncertain. The V end was cut by 0 bases, the J end by 6 bases, with 9 bases between. The V gene's germline CDR1 is MNHNS and CDR2 SASEGT. The CDR3 runs to 15 residues. The CDR3 reads CASSEAWRINSPLHF. The DNA of the CDR3 is TGTGCCAGCAGTGAAGCCTGGCGGATTAATTCACCCCTCCACTTT.

The rearrangement links TRBV5-8 to TRBJ1-2; possibly TRBD1 for D (5 bases). The ends were cut back, 9 bases at V and 8 bases at J, with 23 bases in the middle. From germline, CDR1 is SGHTS and CDR2 YDEGEE. This CDR3 is 14 amino acids long. The CDR3 bases are TGTGCCATCGTCGACGGGGGAGGGATGAGGGGCTACACCTTC. Amino acid sequence: CAIVDGGGMRGYTF.

The chain has TRBV5-4 and TRBJ1-1, with D uncertain. Trimming removed 1 base from V and 4 bases from J, with 5 bases in between. CDR1 is SGHNT, CDR2 YYREEE, per germline (reference sequence). The CDR3 runs to 12 residues. The CDR3 here is CASSLRGTEAFF. The CDR3 bases are TGTGCCAGCAGCTTGAGAGGCACTGAAGCTTTCTTT.

This chain connects TRBV7-3 to TRBJ2-1; TRBD2 agrees at 9 bases. Germline-derived CDR1 and CDR2 are SGHTA and FQGTGA. V lost 2 bases to trimming and J lost 6 bases; unmatched junction nucleotides: 17. The CDR3 has 19 amino acids. The CDR3 nucleotides read TGTGCCAGCAGCTTATGGCCCCCCCAGGCTAGCGGGGAAGGCAATGAGCAGTTCTTC. It is translated as CASSLWPPQASGEGNEQFF. Variable domain in full (rest from reference TRBV7-3 and TRBJ2-1): GAGVSQTPSNKVTEKGKYVELRCDPISGHTALYWYRQSLGQGPEFLIYFQGTGAADDSGLPNDRFFAVRPEGSVSTLKIQRTERGDSAVYLCASSLWPPQASGEGNEQFFGPGTRLTVL.

In this sample, this clone turned up a few times. This chain joins TRBV2 and TRBJ2-2; D might be TRBD2 (5 bases). V lost 7 bases and J lost 0, with 12 bases in between. Germline CDR1 is SNHLY and CDR2 is FYNNEI. This CDR3 is built from 15 residues. The DNA of the CDR3 is TGTGCCAGCAAGGAGGTAGCCGCGAACACCGGGGAGCTGTTTTTT. As protein: CASKEVAANTGELFF.

J is TRBJ1-2 and V is TRBV5-1, with 11 bases identical to TRBD1. With V trimmed by 0 bases and J by 9 bases, 4 bases remained unmatched. CDR1 and CDR2 from the germline V gene are SGHRS and YFSETQ. This CDR3 has 14 amino acids. Here the CDR3 DNA reads TGCGCCAGCAGCTTGGGGGACAGGGGGAGTAGCTACACCTTC. This codes for CASSLGDRGSSYTF.

The chain combines TRBV19 with TRBJ1-5; D might be TRBD1 (6 bases). The CDR3 has 14 residues. Germline values: CDR1 LNHDA, CDR2 SQIVND (reference sequence). V shed 2 bases and J shed 4 bases, with 9 bases lying between them. The CDR3 bases are TGTGCCAGTAGTATAAGGACAGTGAATCAGCCCCAGCATTTT. This translates into CASSIRTVNQPQHF. Full variable domain (rest looked up from reference TRBV19 and TRBJ1-5): DGGITQSPKYLFRKEGQNVTLSCEQNLNHDAMYWYRQDPGQGLRLIYYSQIVNDFQKGDIAEGYSVSREKKESFPLTVTSAQKNPTAFYLCASSIRTVNQPQHFGDGTRLSIL.

This chain links TRBV6-5 with TRBJ2-5; 8 bases map to TRBD1. V shed 6 bases and J 1 base; nucleotides not matched to a gene: 4. The CDR3 contains 14 residues. The germline gives CDR1 MNHEY, CDR2 SVGAGI. The CDR3 spells CASSRTGPQETQYF. CDR3 nucleotides: TGTGCCAGCAGCCGGACAGGGCCCCAAGAGACCCAGTACTTC.

The sample holds one count of this clone. The rearrangement joins TRBV7-2 to TRBJ2-1; 12 bases agree with TRBD2. V lost 8 bases to trimming and J lost 7 bases; unmatched junction nucleotides: 12. Germline V gene data show CDR1 as SGHTA and CDR2 as FQGNSA. This CDR3 is built from 16 residues. This CDR3 reads CASYRRLAGGLNEQFF. The CDR3 DNA is TGTGCCAGCTACAGACGTCTAGCGGGGGGGCTGAATGAGCAGTTCTTC. Full variable domain (rest looked up from reference TRBV7-2 and TRBJ2-1): GAGVSQSPSNKVTEKGKDVELRCDPISGHTALYWYRQSLGQGLEFLIYFQGNSAPDKSGLPSDRFSAERTGGSVSTLTIQRTQQEDSAVYLCASYRRLAGGLNEQFFGPGTRLTVL.

This chain joins TRBV6-5 and TRBJ2-5, with TRBD2 matching 11 bases. There are 16 residues in the CDR3. V gave up 2 bases and J gave up 9 bases; unmatched junction bases: 11. Per germline, CDR1 MNHEY and CDR2 SVGAGI. CDR3 residues: CASSYGASGGPKAQYF. The DNA for the CDR3 is TGTGCCAGCAGTTACGGGGCTAGCGGGGGGCCCAAGGCCCAGTACTTC.

V is TRBV5-1 and J is TRBJ2-5, with 11 bases lining up with TRBD2. Trimming at V came to 4 bases and at J to 4 bases, leaving 3 bases not matched to a gene. The germline V gene has CDR1 SGHRS and CDR2 YFSETQ. The CDR3 contains 14 residues. For the CDR3, the DNA is TGCGCCAGCAGCCCGACTAGCGGGGTAGAGACCCAGTACTTC. As protein: CASSPTSGVETQYF.

This chain connects TRBV30 to TRBJ2-3; 8 bases agree with TRBD2. CDR1 and CDR2 from the germline V gene are GTSNPN and SVGIG (reference sequence). The CDR3 is made up of 14 amino acids. V was pared by 4 bases and J by 3 bases, with 6 bases of the junction left unmatched. CDR3 sequence reads: CAWTGLEITDTQYF. CDR3 sequence (DNA): TGTGCCTGGACGGGACTAGAAATAACAGATACGCAGTATTTT.

The chain uses TRBV11-2 and TRBJ2-3, with 7 positions matching TRBD2. The V and J ends lost 5 bases and 2 bases, in that order; junction bases with no gene match: 7. CDR1 and CDR2 (germline): SGHAT, FQNNGV. The CDR3 consists of 15 residues. CDR3 amino acids: CASSRLRGNTDTQYF. In DNA, the CDR3 is TGTGCCAGCAGCCGCTTGCGGGGGAACACAGATACGCAGTATTTT.

The chain joins TRBV5-1 to TRBJ1-1, with D possibly being TRBD1 (6 bases). Per germline, CDR1 SGHRS and CDR2 YFSETQ. The V end lost 4 bases, the J end lost 4 bases, and 11 bases lay between the germline ends. The length of the CDR3 is 13 residues. CDR3 sequence reads: CASSGQTGTEAFF. CDR3 bases: TGCGCCAGCAGCGGGCAGACAGGCACTGAAGCTTTCTTT. Filled out from reference TRBV5-1 and TRBJ1-1, the complete variable domain reads KAGVTQTPRYLIKTRGQQVTLSCSPISGHRSVSWYQQTPGQGLQFLFEYFSETQRNKGNFPGRFSGRQFSNSRSEMNVSTLELGDSALYLCASSGQTGTEAFFGQGTRLTVV.

The J gene is TRBJ2-1, the V gene TRBV7-9; TRBD2 aligns across 8 bases. The length of the CDR3 is 14 residues. Germline CDR1 and CDR2: SEHNR and FQNEAQ (reference sequence). Trimming took 3 bases from V and 6 from J; bases not matched to a gene: 4. CDR3 bases: TGTGCCAGCAGCTTCGGACTAGCTGGCAATGAGCAGTTCTTC. As protein: CASSFGLAGNEQFF.

The J gene is TRBJ2-5, the V gene TRBV4-2; D ambiguous. Germline V gives CDR1 LGHNA, CDR2 YNFKEQ. This CDR3 has 15 amino acids. Trimming shortened V by 0 bases and J by 1 base, and 9 bases separated the two germline ends. CDR3 region: CASSQEVATQETQYF. CDR3 coding DNA: TGTGCCAGCAGCCAAGAAGTAGCTACCCAAGAGACCCAGTACTTC.

CDR3 amino acids: CASSSGQANSPLHF. DNA of the CDR3: TGTGCCAGCAGTTCCGGACAGGCTAATTCACCCCTCCACTTT. The chain couples TRBV5-4 to TRBJ1-6, with 7 bases that match TRBD1. The CDR3 is made up of 14 amino acids. V shed 5 bases and J 6 bases; nucleotides not matched to a gene: 5. Germline V gene sequence: CDR1 SGHNT, CDR2 YYREEE (reference sequence).

The V call is TRBV7-6, the J call TRBJ2-7, with 9 bases matching TRBD1. Germline V lookup: CDR1 SGHVS, CDR2 FNYEAQ. V lost 4 bases to trimming and J lost 6 bases; unmatched junction nucleotides: 10. The CDR3 length is 15 residues. The CDR3 sequence is CASSYGTGNDGEQYF. Here the CDR3 DNA reads TGTGCCAGCAGCTACGGGACAGGGAATGACGGCGAGCAGTACTTC.

The chain employs TRBV7-6 and TRBJ1-6; weak D call: TRBD1 (5 bases). This CDR3 contains 15 residues. Germline V gives CDR1 SGHVS, CDR2 FNYEAQ. V was clipped by 5 bases and J by 4 bases, with 12 bases between them. As DNA, the CDR3 is TGTGCCAGCAGCCCCCGGGGGGGGTATAATTCACCCCTCCACTTT. Protein: CASSPRGGYNSPLHF.

The chain carries TRBV30 and TRBJ1-2; TRBD1 is a possible D gene (5 bases). V gave up 5 bases and J gave up 8 bases, with 18 bases separating them. There are 13 residues in the CDR3. The germline V gene has CDR1 GTSNPN and CDR2 SVGIG (reference sequence). The CDR3 loop reads CAWGEGYLRGYTF. For the CDR3, the DNA is TGTGCCTGGGGGGAGGGGTACCTGCGGGGCTACACCTTC.

The chain links TRBV19 to TRBJ1-2, with a weak D call TRBD1 (5 bases). Looked up from germline, CDR1 is LNHDA and CDR2 is SQIVND (reference sequence). The CDR3 extends over 12 amino acids. V lost 7 bases and J 4 bases, leaving 10 bases between the germline ends. The CDR3 DNA reads as TGTGCCAGTACCCTGGGACTCTATGGCTACACCTTC. This codes for CASTLGLYGYTF.